What follows describes a single T cell receptor beta chain. Its antigen remains unidentified. Sorted-subset replicate PCRs used approximately 200 ng of genomic DNA. This amount corresponded to about 29,000 T cell genomes. Measured with immunoSEQ multiplex PCR; TCRdb has only the in-frame clones, and not every one. The data show some 600,000 clones, with approximately 96% seen just once and about 0.12% held by the top ten. This sample is drawn from a study of shared clonotypes between healthy human individuals. The overall study: Researchers drew samples from a couple of women and three men aged 18 to 49. CD4 naive and memory got three plates each, CD8 naive two, CD8 memory one.

Selected positively for CCR7 and CD45RO-negative, naive CD8 cells excluded terminally differentiated effector memory CD45RA+ cells. Whole-study results and caveats: Larger richness was generally estimated for naive than memory subsets.

This CDR3 region has 14 residues. Germline V gene sequence: CDR1 MDHEN, CDR2 SYDVKM. The V end was cut by 5 bases, the J end by 5 bases, with 16 bases between. The sequence derives from a woman aged 30 to 39 in good health. The V call is TRBV28, the J call TRBJ2-7; TRBD1 might be the D (7 bases). Source material: naive CD8+ T cells sorted from blood. CDR3: CASSAHRGGNEQYF. CDR3 DNA: TGTGCCAGCAGTGCCCACAGGGGAGGCAACGAGCAGTACTTC.